Given below is one T cell receptor beta chain in context. These data belong to a study of T cell changes during pregnancy in multiple sclerosis. The germline gives CDR1 SGHAT, CDR2 FQNNGV. This CDR3 contains 13 residues. Between the trimmed V and J ends, which lost 0 bases and 6 bases, there was a span of 6 bases. TCRdb's table, derived via immunoSEQ multiplex PCR, lists solely in-frame clones and lacks some. Among roughly 48,000 clones listed, around 92% were seen once. The chain is built from TRBV11-2 and TRBJ2-1; no definite D call. Sequencing was performed on CD4+ T cells from peripheral blood mononuclear cells, taken in the second trimester of pregnancy. This sequence was found in a female donor in good health, enrolled as a control in a pregnancy study. CDR3 amino acids: CASSLDQLNEQFF. In nucleotides, the CDR3 is TGTGCCAGCAGCTTAGACCAACTCAATGAGCAGTTCTTC.